This TCR beta chain derives from a study of Ad26.COV2.S vaccination and SARS-CoV-2 variants. Specified treatment: 15 to 20 received Ad26.COV2.S at low or high dose, single or two shots; several received placebo; per-sample allocation not given. Sample collection was performed on day 63 after the first vaccine or placebo injection. In germline, CDR1 is MNHNS, CDR2 SASEGT. Trimming took off 3 bases at V and 5 bases at J, with 22 bases between the two ends. CDR3 size: 17 residues. The table came from immunoSEQ multiplex PCR; TCRdb's copy has only in-frame clones and leaves some out. In the table there are 400,000 to 450,000 clones, 92% of which are singletons. Study-level findings and limits: Substantial response breadth was reportedly seen for spike-specific CD8+ and CD4+ T cells after vaccination.

Points on this clone: No antigen is known for it.

The TCR was taken from a person between 18 and 59 years old who received the Ad26.COV2.S COVID-19 vaccine or a placebo. The specimen was peripheral blood, collected in a trial of Ad26.COV2.S vaccine versus placebo. The chain links TRBV6-1 to TRBJ2-5; tentatively, D is TRBD1 (5 bases). The CDR3 region has the DNA TGTGCCAGCAGTGATGAAAGGGCGTTAGGGGTAGATGAGACCCAGTACTTC. Translation: CASSDERALGVDETQYF.